The 11 T cell receptor beta chains listed next were all sequenced from one sample in a study of shared clonotypes between healthy human individuals. Measured with immunoSEQ multiplex PCR; TCRdb has only the in-frame clones, and not every one. The sample consists of 400,000 to 550,000 clones, 79% of them appearing once. Sequencing was done on a sample of PBMCs. The source is a woman aged 40 to 50 in good health. Some clones in this sample may be carry-over from other donors' samples.

In regard to this clone: The conserved final phenylalanine or tryptophan is absent from the CDR3, which likely points to a read error. The chain employs TRBV28 and TRBJ2-7; 8 nucleotides match TRBD1. The CDR3 extends over 14 amino acids. The V gene's germline CDR1 is MDHEN and CDR2 SYDVKM. V lost 3 bases to trimming and J lost 2 bases; unmatched junction nucleotides: 3. Here the CDR3 reads CASSFGTGAYEQYL. The CDR3 DNA follows: TGTGCCAGCAGTTTTGGGACAGGAGCCTACGAGCAGTACCTC.

J is TRBJ2-5 and V is TRBV5-5; D is ambiguous. V shed 4 bases and J shed 2 bases, with 15 bases lying between them. CDR3 size: 15 residues. CDR1 is SGHKS and CDR2 is YYEKEE in the germline V gene (reference sequence). CDR3 protein: CASSLNPVIQETQYF. In DNA form, the CDR3 reads TGTGCCAGCAGCCTGAATCCGGTTATTCAAGAGACCCAGTACTTC.

V gene TRBV10-3 combines with J gene TRBJ2-7; TRBD2 matches at 8 bases. Per germline, CDR1 ENHRY and CDR2 SYGVKD. V trimming: 10 bases; J trimming: 1 base; junction bases outside the gene matches: 12. This CDR3 contains 15 residues. The CDR3 loop reads CATTGSTSGSYEQYF. The CDR3 nucleotides are TGTGCCACCACCGGGTCAACTAGCGGATCCTACGAGCAGTACTTC.

The chain links TRBV5-4 to TRBJ2-1, with unresolved D. V lost 1 base and J 5 bases, leaving 13 bases between the germline ends. This CDR3 has 15 residues. Germline CDR1 reads SGHNT; CDR2 reads YYREEE (reference sequence). The CDR3 bases are TGTGCCAGCAGCTTGCGGAGTGGTAGTCACAATGAGCAGTTCTTC. Its protein product is CASSLRSGSHNEQFF.

This rearrangement joins TRBV5-1 to TRBJ1-4; 9 nucleotides line up with TRBD1. The CDR3 runs to 15 residues. After removal of 4 bases from V and 5 bases from J, the junction contained 6 bases not matched to a gene. Germline loops: CDR1 SGHRS, CDR2 YFSETQ. This chain's CDR3 is CASSPRTGANEKLFF. CDR3 nucleotides: TGCGCCAGCAGCCCCCGGACAGGGGCCAATGAAAAACTGTTTTTT.

CDR3 sequence: CASSLDGRQGVYEQYF. The CDR3 bases are TGTGCCAGCAGCTTAGATGGGAGACAGGGGGTCTACGAGCAGTACTTC. J is TRBJ2-7 and V is TRBV7-9; TRBD1 aligns across 9 bases. The CDR3 is made up of 16 amino acids. The V gene's germline CDR1 is SEHNR and CDR2 FQNEAQ (reference sequence). V shed 1 base and J 3 bases; nucleotides not matched to a gene: 7.

The rearrangement joins TRBV21-1 to TRBJ2-1; the table assigns TRBD1, which was not confirmed against the DNA. TRBV21-1 represents a pseudogene. The CDR3 consists of 13 residues. CDR3 protein: CASSKEGDSEQFF. CDR3 nucleotides: TGTGCCAGCAGCAAAGAAGGGGACAGTGAGCAGTTCTTC.

The chain couples TRBV28 to TRBJ1-5; 7 bases agree with TRBD1. V was clipped by 6 bases and J by 0 bases; unmatched bases: 5. The germline gives CDR1 MDHEN, CDR2 SYDVKM. CDR3 length: 15 amino acids. CDR3 in DNA: TGTGCCAGCAGCCCCGACAGGGATAGCAATCAGCCCCAGCATTTT. It codes for CASSPDRDSNQPQHF.

For this clone: It differs at one base from a far larger clone, so likely a read error. The chain links TRBV7-2 to TRBJ1-5; D unresolved. Trimming took 4 bases from V and 0 from J, leaving 4 bases between them. The germline V gene has CDR1 SGHTA and CDR2 FQGNSA. This CDR3 is built from 13 residues. The CDR3: CASSWDSNQPQHF. CDR3 nucleotides: TGTGCCAGCAGCTGGGATAGCAATCAGCCCCAGCATTTT.

This clone was seen once. The chain links TRBV5-4 to TRBJ2-1, with 11 bases that match TRBD1. CDR1 and CDR2 (germline): SGHNT, YYREEE (reference sequence). CDR3 length equals 15 residues. V lost 3 bases to trimming and J lost 6 bases; unmatched junction nucleotides: 5. CDR3 coding DNA: TGTGCCAGCAGCTCGGGACAGGGGGGAATCAATGAGCAGTTCTTC. Residues: CASSSGQGGINEQFF.

V and J are TRBV12-5 and TRBJ2-5, with D perhaps matching TRBD2 (6 bases). The germline V gene has CDR1 LGHNT and CDR2 FRNRAP. Trimming took off 7 bases at V and 5 bases at J, with 14 bases between the two ends. There are 13 residues in the CDR3. The DNA of the CDR3 is TGTGCTAGTGCCCCGACTCGGGGGGAGACCCAGTACTTC. Protein product: CASAPTRGETQYF.